This T cell receptor (beta chain) was identified in a study of blood T cells in healthy people across ages. Study-wide results and caveats: Naive T cell percentage and TCR beta diversity correlated strongly. The study found more naive CD4+ cells and higher diversity in long-lived than aged donors.

Combining a sample-barcoded 5' primer with a J-beta primer mix, a second PCR ran for roughly 6 to 12 cycles. One entry per CDR3 protein results from TCRdb running MiXCR on the 5' RACE reads. The sample lists about 1.6 million distinct CDR3 sequences, approximately 32% occurring once. On this clonotype itself: Its antigen remains unidentified. A much larger clone lies one base from this, so it may be a read error.

J lost 2 bases, V lost 1 base, and 4 bases had no gene match. Per the germline V gene, CDR1 is SEHNR and CDR2 is FQNEAQ (reference sequence). The CDR3 is 15 residues long. Sequencing used blood. The chain uses TRBV7-9 and TRBJ2-7, with 8 bases fitting TRBD2. This sequence originates from a woman aged 30 to 39 in good health. The DNA for the CDR3 is TGTGCCAGCAGCTTAGAACGGGGGGGTCCCTACGAGCAGTACTTC. Residues: CASSLERGGPYEQYF. The full variable domain, rest sourced from reference TRBV7-9 and TRBJ2-7, is DTGVSQNPRHKITKRGQNVTFRCDPISEHNRLYWYRQTLGQGPEFLTYFQNEAQLEKSRLLSDRFSAERPKGSFSTLEIQRTEQGDSAMYLCASSLERGGPYEQYFGPGTRLTVT.